This TCR beta chain is from a study of shared clonotypes between healthy human individuals. J was trimmed by 3 bases and V by 2 bases; bases with no gene match: 13. Germline lookup yields CDR1 SGHVT and CDR2 SQSDAQ. This CDR3 is built from 18 residues. This table comes from immunoSEQ multiplex PCR, and its TCRdb copy is limited to in-frame clones, with some not included. The repertoire has roughly 1,000,000 clones, around 78% of them found once; the top ten carry 0.5% to 0.65%. The chain is built from TRBV7-4 and TRBJ1-5; 7 nucleotides line up with TRBD1. The origin of this receptor is a young man in good health. Some clones in this sample may be carry-over from other donors' samples. Specimen: memory CD4+ T cells from PBMCs. The sample's subset: CD45RA-negative fraction. In DNA form, the CDR3 reads TGTGCCAGCAGCTTAAGTCGGCAGGGGGAACATCACAATCAGCCCCAGCATTTT. It is translated as CASSLSRQGEHHNQPQHF.